Shown below are 5 T cell receptor beta chains from a single sample sequenced in a study of blood T cell repertoires in COVID-19. The data were produced by immunoSEQ multiplex PCR, yet TCRdb's version contains in-frame clones alone and is incomplete. Among some 97,000 clones listed, approximately 83% were seen once. The sample was PBMCs or T cells enriched from blood (not recorded which). All receptors come from a woman in her forties or fifties who had recovered from COVID-19.

The chain is built from TRBV10-3 and TRBJ2-5; TRBD2 might be the D (5 bases). CDR1 ENHRY and CDR2 SYGVKD come from the germline V gene. This CDR3 spans 16 amino acids. V was clipped by 0 bases and J by 0 bases, with 11 bases between them. CDR3 DNA: TGTGCCATCAGTGAGTCGCGGACTCCGTACCAAGAGACCCAGTACTTC. This gives the protein CAISESRTPYQETQYF.

CDR3 protein: CASSGGARGYTDTQYF. CDR3 nucleotides: TGTGCCAGCAGCGGAGGGGCGAGGGGGTACACAGATACGCAGTATTTT. The J gene is TRBJ2-3, the V gene TRBV9, with a weak D call TRBD1 (6 bases). Germline loops: CDR1 SGDLS, CDR2 YYNGEE. The CDR3 sequence is 16 residues long. V was trimmed by 3 bases and J by 2 bases, leaving 16 bases between them. Using reference TRBV9 and TRBJ2-3 for the parts outside the CDR3, the full variable domain is DSGVTQTPKHLITATGQRVTLRCSPRSGDLSVYWYQQSLDQGLQFLIQYYNGEERAKGNILERFSAQQFPDLHSELNLSSLELGDSALYFCASSGGARGYTDTQYFGPGTRLTVL.

The chain joins TRBV5-1 to TRBJ1-6; a weak D match, TRBD1 (6 bases). The CDR3 is 15 residues long. Per germline, CDR1 SGHRS and CDR2 YFSETQ. The V end was cut by 2 bases, the J end by 5 bases, with 11 bases between. The CDR3 DNA is TGCGCCAGCAGCTTACAGGGTGCGCATAATTCACCCCTCCACTTT. This translates into CASSLQGAHNSPLHF.

The chain employs TRBV27 and TRBJ2-7; D possibly corresponds to TRBD2 (5 bases). CDR1 is MNHEY, CDR2 SMNVEV, per germline (reference sequence). V lost 4 bases and J lost 1, with 11 bases in between. CDR3 length equals 14 residues. CDR3: CASSSPRGSYEQYF. As DNA, the CDR3 is TGTGCCAGCAGTTCCCCCCGGGGTTCCTACGAGCAGTACTTC.

The V gene is TRBV27, the J gene TRBJ1-2; unclear D gene. Per germline, CDR1 MNHEY and CDR2 SMNVEV (reference sequence). This CDR3 is 14 amino acids long. V shed 5 bases and J shed 6 bases, with 16 bases lying between them. Written as DNA, the CDR3 is TGTGCCAGCAGTATGCGCCAAGACTACCATGGCTACACCTTC. Translated: CASSMRQDYHGYTF.